This T cell receptor (beta chain) was found in a study of response to subunit inactivated influenza vaccine. Study-level points and caveats: Each seasonal flu vaccination may recruit only limited new T cells, authors suggested.

TCRdb processed the RT-PCR reads anew with MiXCR; each CDR3 protein has one entry. In the table there are 500,000 or so distinct CDR3 sequences, 16% of which are singletons. Points on this clonotype: Its cognate antigen is unknown.

V gave up 6 bases and J gave up 5 bases, with 14 bases separating them. This CDR3 contains 12 residues. CDR1 is SQVTM, CDR2 ANQGSEA, per germline. The sample in question was CD4+ T cells sorted from PBMCs, obtained less than 30 months after vaccination. The rearrangement joins TRBV29-1 to TRBJ2-7; no clear D gene. This receptor was obtained from a man aged 50-75 years who received an inactivated influenza vaccine. Here the CDR3 reads CSVGIGNHEQYF. For the CDR3, the DNA is TGCAGCGTAGGAATAGGGAATCACGAGCAGTACTTC.